The 31 T cell receptor beta chains below were found in one sample sequenced in a study of T-cell memory formation after mild COVID-19. TCRdb reprocessed the 5' RACE reads via MiXCR and lists one record per CDR3 protein. Altogether some 300,000 distinct CDR3 sequences are present, around 19% being singletons, with the ten largest covering about 21%. The sequenced sample consisted of PBMCs or a T cell subset sorted from them (not recorded which). These TCRs come from a man aged 18 to 30 who had mild COVID-19 (a few samples of this study predate the infection). Cell type and time point are not known.

This clonotype has more than one count but fewer than ten. V and J are TRBV7-9 and TRBJ1-1; 7 bases align to TRBD1. J was trimmed by 8 bases and V by 5 bases; bases with no gene match: 2. Germline V gives CDR1 SEHNR, CDR2 FQNEAQ (reference sequence). The CDR3 length is 11 residues. The CDR3 nucleotides read TGTGCCAGCAGCATGGGACAGGAAGCTTTCTTT. The encoded protein is CASSMGQEAFF.

This clonotype has just one count. J is TRBJ2-7 and V is TRBV29-1, with D tentatively TRBD1 (5 bases). Trimming took off 5 bases at V and 4 bases at J, with 15 bases between the two ends. The CDR3 runs 13 residues. Germline CDR1 reads SQVTM; CDR2 reads ANQGSEA. CDR3: CSVSTTVFYEQYF. CDR3 coding DNA: TGCAGCGTTTCCACGACAGTATTTTACGAGCAGTACTTC.

Note on this clonotype: No conserved phenylalanine or tryptophan ends this CDR3, so it is likely a read error. The V call is TRBV20-1, the J call TRBJ2-1, with 8 bases matching TRBD2. V shed 0 bases and J 3 bases; nucleotides not matched to a gene: 7. The CDR3 has 16 residues. Germline CDR1 DFQATT, CDR2 SNEGSKA (reference sequence). The CDR3 DNA reads TGCAGTGCTAGAGATGTTCGCGGGGGGAACTACAATGAGCAGTTCTTA. This sequence encodes CSARDVRGGNYNEQFL.

This clonotype came up a few times. The gene calls are TRBV7-9 and TRBJ2-7; perhaps TRBD1 as D (6 bases). The CDR3 is 14 residues long. V lost 5 bases to trimming and J lost 1 base, with 12 bases between them. Germline CDR1 and CDR2: SEHNR and FQNEAQ (reference sequence). CDR3 nucleotide sequence: TGTGCCAGCAGCGCCGGAACAGGGTCCTACGAGCAGTACGTC. It encodes CASSAGTGSYEQYV.

This clonotype was counted a few times. The chain combines TRBV19 with TRBJ1-5, with 9 nucleotides matching TRBD1. This CDR3 comprises 15 residues. Per germline, CDR1 LNHDA and CDR2 SQIVND (reference sequence). Unmatched junction bases numbered 6, after V lost 4 bases and J lost 5 bases. The CDR3 DNA follows: TGTGCCAGTAGTACACAGGGGGCAGAGGATCAGCCCCAGCATTTT. Protein product: CASSTQGAEDQPQHF.

CDR3 nucleotide sequence: TGTGCCAGTAGTATGGGGGGAAGGAACATTCAGTACTTC. Protein sequence: CASSMGGRNIQYF. The chain carries TRBV19 and TRBJ2-4, with D possibly TRBD2 on 6 matching bases. V lost 3 bases and J lost 7, with 10 bases in between. Looked up from germline, CDR1 is LNHDA and CDR2 is SQIVND (reference sequence). The CDR3 contains 13 residues.

This clonotype came up a few times. The J gene is TRBJ1-2, the V gene TRBV7-8; TRBD1 matches at 7 bases. The CDR3 covers 15 residues. After removal of 5 bases from V and 8 bases from J, the junction contained 14 bases not matched to a gene. Germline V CDR1 and CDR2: SGHVS, FQNEAQ. The CDR3 DNA reads TGTGCCAGCAGCCATCGATCGGACAGGTGGAACGGCTACACCTTC. Amino acids: CASSHRSDRWNGYTF.

The count of this clonotype is one. The chain is built from TRBV12-3 or TRBV12-4 and TRBJ1-4; a possible D gene is TRBD1 (5 bases). The V end was cut by 5 bases, the J end by 0 bases, with 25 bases between. The CDR3 is 20 amino acids. The CDR3: CASSPPSSRGHFATNEKLFF. CDR3 bases: TGTGCCAGCAGTCCCCCCTCTAGTAGGGGCCATTTTGCAACTAATGAAAAACTGTTTTTT.

This clonotype was detected only a few times. In DNA form, the CDR3 reads TGTGCCAGCAGTTTCGGACTAGCCTACGAGCAGTACTTC. Translated: CASSFGLAYEQYF. The chain links TRBV12-3 or TRBV12-4 to TRBJ2-7; 7 bases are a match to TRBD2. The CDR3 is 13 amino acids. Unmatched junction bases numbered 1, after V lost 3 bases and J lost 2 bases.

This clonotype was seen many times. J is TRBJ2-5 and V is TRBV7-2, with D perhaps assigned TRBD1 or TRBD2 (6 bases each). Per germline, CDR1 SGHTA and CDR2 FQGNSA. The CDR3 loop spans 18 amino acids. V lost 4 bases to trimming and J lost 0 bases, with 21 bases between them. The CDR3 here is CASSYRRDNLRYQETQYF. The DNA of the CDR3 is TGTGCCAGCAGCTATAGGCGGGACAACCTACGGTACCAAGAGACCCAGTACTTC.

The sample holds a few counts of this clonotype. The chain joins TRBV4-2 to TRBJ1-3; D might be TRBD1 (5 bases). The germline gives CDR1 LGHNA, CDR2 YNFKEQ. The CDR3 has 16 amino acids. With 0 bases removed from V and 0 bases from J, the gap between germline ends came to 9 bases. This CDR3 is CASSQDTRGSGNTIYF. The CDR3 DNA sequence: TGTGCCAGCAGCCAAGATACGAGGGGCTCTGGAAACACCATATATTTT.

This clonotype was counted only a few times. The chain employs TRBV7-2 and TRBJ2-2; tentatively, D is TRBD2 (6 bases). V was cut by 5 bases and J by 4 bases, with 14 bases left in between. This CDR3 contains 15 residues. CDR1 SGHTA and CDR2 FQGNSA come from the germline V gene. The CDR3 spells CASSRLLATTGELFF. Written as DNA, the CDR3 is TGTGCCAGCAGCCGCCTACTAGCTACCACCGGGGAGCTGTTTTTT.

The table lists this clonotype with a few counts. The V and J genes are TRBV10-1 and TRBJ2-1; 8 nucleotides agree with TRBD2. CDR1 is WNHNN, CDR2 SYGVQD, per germline (reference sequence). Losses at the gene ends were 3 bases for V and 4 bases for J; bases not matched to a gene: 2. CDR3 length: 14 residues. CDR3 in amino acids: CASSDSGDYNEQFF. In DNA, the CDR3 is TGCGCCAGCAGTGATAGCGGGGATTACAATGAGCAGTTCTTC.

The chain is built from TRBV7-9 and TRBJ2-1; D remains unclear. V lost 5 bases and J lost 6, with 8 bases in between. Germline V gene sequence: CDR1 SEHNR, CDR2 FQNEAQ (reference sequence). This CDR3 is built from 12 residues. CDR3 bases: TGTGCCAGCAGCCTAATAGCCAATGAGCAGTTCTTC. This codes for CASSLIANEQFF.

The sample holds a few counts of this clonotype. The chain employs TRBV25-1 and TRBJ1-2; 8 bases match TRBD1. With V trimmed by 1 base and J by 4 bases, 5 bases remained unmatched. Germline V gene data show CDR1 as MGHDK and CDR2 as SYGVNS. This CDR3 has 15 residues. CDR3 region: CASSESGGQGYGYTF. The CDR3 DNA follows: TGTGCCAGCAGTGAATCAGGGGGCCAGGGCTATGGCTACACCTTC.

This clonotype was seen just once. This sequence joins TRBV6-9 and TRBJ2-1; 13 bases agree with TRBD2. The V and J ends lost 5 bases and 0 bases, in that order; junction bases with no gene match: 7. The CDR3 contains 18 residues. Per the germline V gene, CDR1 is MNHGY and CDR2 is SVAAGI. The CDR3 sequence: CASSQQGLAGFSYNEQFF. CDR3 in DNA: TGTGCCAGCAGTCAACAGGGACTAGCGGGGTTCTCCTACAATGAGCAGTTCTTC.

This sequence joins TRBV7-9 and TRBJ1-4; D is uncertain. The germline CDR1 and CDR2 sequences are SEHNR and FQNEAQ (reference sequence). V lost 5 bases, J lost 8 bases, and 9 bases lay in between. This CDR3 spans 12 amino acids. CDR3 sequence reads: CASSPVSEKLFF. In DNA, the CDR3 is TGTGCCAGCAGCCCCGTTTCCGAAAAACTGTTTTTT.

This clonotype was picked up many times. The chain employs TRBV2 and TRBJ1-5; D gene ambiguous. This CDR3 is built from 14 residues. Per germline, CDR1 SNHLY and CDR2 FYNNEI. Between the trimmed V and J ends, which lost 3 bases and 5 bases, there was a span of 11 bases. In nucleotides, the CDR3 is TGTGCCAGCAGTGAGGGTTGGGGTGATCAGCCCCAGCATTTT. This codes for CASSEGWGDQPQHF. The full variable domain, rest sourced from reference TRBV2 and TRBJ1-5, is EPEVTQTPSHQVTQMGQEVILRCVPISNHLYFYWYRQILGQKVEFLVSFYNNEISEKSEIFDDQFSVERPDGSNFTLKIRSTKLEDSAMYFCASSEGWGDQPQHFGDGTRLSIL.

The chain links TRBV6-1 to TRBJ2-2; D is tentatively TRBD1 or TRBD2 (6 bases each). CDR3 size: 17 residues. Trimming shortened V by 5 bases and J by 2 bases, and 18 bases separated the two germline ends. Germline V gives CDR1 MNHNS, CDR2 SASEGT. CDR3: CASSFPGADYNTGELFF. The CDR3 DNA reads as TGTGCCAGCAGTTTCCCGGGGGCAGATTATAACACCGGGGAGCTGTTTTTT.

This clonotype was seen repeatedly, ten times or more. The CDR3 loop reads CASSLHPTAGELFF. CDR3 nucleotide sequence: TGCGCCAGCAGCCTGCATCCGACAGCCGGGGAGCTGTTTTTT. This chain connects TRBV5-1 to TRBJ2-2; D might be TRBD1 (5 bases). The CDR3 contains 14 residues. Trimming took 4 bases from V and 6 from J, leaving 13 bases between them. CDR1 SGHRS and CDR2 YFSETQ come from the germline V gene.

This clonotype was recorded a few times. The rearrangement links TRBV3-1 to TRBJ1-1; unclear D gene. Germline lookup yields CDR1 LGHDT and CDR2 YNNKEL (reference sequence). This CDR3 region has 16 residues. V shed 0 bases and J shed 0 bases, with 11 bases lying between them. CDR3 residues: CASSQDRGFMNTEAFF. The CDR3 DNA sequence: TGTGCCAGCAGCCAAGATCGAGGGTTCATGAACACTGAAGCTTTCTTT.

This clonotype was observed a handful of times. The chain uses TRBV24-1 and TRBJ2-1, with 8 positions matching TRBD2. CDR3 length: 14 residues. J was trimmed by 8 bases and V by 4 bases; bases with no gene match: 6. CDR1 is KGHDR, CDR2 SFDVKD, per germline. The CDR3 spells CATSDVTRGDEQFF. CDR3 DNA: TGTGCCACCAGTGACGTGACGCGGGGGGATGAGCAGTTCTTC.

This clonotype was observed a few times. The genes are TRBV10-3 and TRBJ2-1; 11 bases match TRBD1. The CDR3 spans 15 residues. CDR1 is ENHRY and CDR2 is SYGVKD in the germline V gene. The junction had 4 bases not matched to a gene; V was cut back by 3 bases and J by 6 bases. The CDR3 loop is CAISEVDRGLNEQFF. For the CDR3, the DNA is TGTGCCATCAGTGAAGTGGACAGGGGGCTCAATGAGCAGTTCTTC.

This clonotype was seen many times. J is TRBJ1-6 and V is TRBV27; D is ambiguous. CDR1 and CDR2 (germline): MNHEY, SMNVEV (reference sequence). The CDR3 is made up of 14 amino acids. Trimming took 3 bases from V and 9 from J, leaving 12 bases between them. DNA for the CDR3: TGTGCCAGCAGTTTTCTCCCCGCGGGTTCACCCCTCCACTTT. Its translation: CASSFLPAGSPLHF.

This clonotype has ten or more counts. The chain uses TRBV28 and TRBJ1-1; TRBD1 matches 9 bases. The CDR3 is made up of 17 amino acids. V gave up 5 bases and J gave up 6 bases; unmatched junction bases: 16. CDR1 MDHEN and CDR2 SYDVKM come from the germline V gene. The CDR3 sequence: CASSPGAGQGKSPEAFF. CDR3 coding DNA: TGTGCCAGCAGTCCAGGGGCGGGACAGGGAAAAAGTCCTGAAGCTTTCTTT. Drawing the rest from reference TRBV28 and TRBJ1-1, the complete variable domain is DVKVTQSSRYLVKRTGEKVFLECVQDMDHENMFWYRQDPGLGLRLIYFSYDVKMKEKGDIPEGYSVSREKKERFSLILESASTNQTSMYLCASSPGAGQGKSPEAFFGQGTRLTVV.

This rearrangement joins TRBV20-1 to TRBJ2-3; the match to TRBD2 covers 8 bases. V lost 3 bases to trimming and J lost 1 base; unmatched junction nucleotides: 3. CDR1 and CDR2 from the germline V gene are DFQATT and SNEGSKA (reference sequence). This CDR3 spans 14 amino acids. The CDR3 sequence: CSASLAGRTDTQYF. The CDR3 region has the DNA TGCAGTGCTAGCCTAGCGGGCCGCACAGATACGCAGTATTTT.

The chain uses TRBV2 and TRBJ2-1; D call uncertain. V gave up 4 bases and J gave up 9 bases, with 7 bases separating them. In germline, CDR1 is SNHLY, CDR2 FYNNEI. The CDR3 totals 11 residues. CDR3 in DNA: TGTGCCAGCAGTGTAAACACTGAGCAGTTCTTC. It yields the protein CASSVNTEQFF.

This chain links TRBV7-6 with TRBJ2-5, with 9 bases matching TRBD2. The CDR3 extends over 16 amino acids. With 1 base clipped from V and 2 bases from J, the junction kept 5 bases outside the gene matches. The V gene's germline CDR1 is SGHVS and CDR2 FNYEAQ. Here the CDR3 reads CASSLGTSALQETQYF. CDR3 in DNA: TGTGCCAGCAGCTTAGGGACTAGCGCCCTTCAAGAGACCCAGTACTTC.

This clonotype has only a few counts. This chain links TRBV29-1 with TRBJ2-3; D unresolved. The germline V and J ends were trimmed by 7 bases and 1 base, with 12 bases remaining between them. This CDR3 contains 13 residues. The V gene's germline CDR1 is SQVTM and CDR2 ANQGSEA. CDR3 nucleotides: TGCAGCGCCTCCGGCCGACGCACAGATACGCAGTATTTT. Residues: CSASGRRTDTQYF.

V and J are TRBV6-5 and TRBJ1-1, with D maybe TRBD1 (5 bases). Germline CDR1 MNHEY, CDR2 SVGAGI. The CDR3 has 16 amino acids. Trimming took off 6 bases at V and 0 bases at J, with 17 bases between the two ends. CDR3 sequence: CASRIYLGAMNTEAFF. CDR3 coding DNA: TGTGCCAGCAGAATCTACCTAGGGGCCATGAACACTGAAGCTTTCTTT.

DNA for the CDR3: TGCAGCGTTCGGACAGATTCGAACACTGAAGCTTTCTTT. It translates to CSVRTDSNTEAFF. V usage is TRBV29-1 and J usage is TRBJ1-1; a possible D gene is TRBD1 (6 bases). Trimming left V 5 bases short and J 1 base short, with 11 bases between. This CDR3 is 13 amino acids long. Germline CDR1 is SQVTM and CDR2 is ANQGSEA.